This TCR beta chain originates from a study of T cells after yellow fever vaccination. Study-level information: Fractions with few cells were prepared using SMART-Seq v4 Ultra Low Input.

MiXCR, run by TCRdb on the 5' RACE reads, gives a single entry per CDR3 protein. This table holds roughly 500,000 distinct CDR3 sequences, 15% to 20% found once. Of note for this clonotype: The target antigen is unknown.

Study conclusions and caveats: The booster saw the reappearance of most primary-vaccination clones (96% CD4, almost 90% CD8).

Sequencing was performed on PBMCs, taken 15 days after the yellow fever booster vaccination. The receptor was isolated from a young man who received the YFV17D yellow fever vaccine.

The CDR3 sequence is CASSLLAPYNEQFF. In DNA, the CDR3 is TGCGCCAGCAGCTTGCTAGCGCCGTACAATGAGCAGTTCTTC. The rearrangement uses TRBV5-1 and TRBJ2-1; maybe TRBD2 (6 bases). Deletions cut 1 base from V and 4 bases from J, with 9 bases between. The CDR3 consists of 14 residues. The germline CDR1 and CDR2 sequences are SGHRS and YFSETQ.